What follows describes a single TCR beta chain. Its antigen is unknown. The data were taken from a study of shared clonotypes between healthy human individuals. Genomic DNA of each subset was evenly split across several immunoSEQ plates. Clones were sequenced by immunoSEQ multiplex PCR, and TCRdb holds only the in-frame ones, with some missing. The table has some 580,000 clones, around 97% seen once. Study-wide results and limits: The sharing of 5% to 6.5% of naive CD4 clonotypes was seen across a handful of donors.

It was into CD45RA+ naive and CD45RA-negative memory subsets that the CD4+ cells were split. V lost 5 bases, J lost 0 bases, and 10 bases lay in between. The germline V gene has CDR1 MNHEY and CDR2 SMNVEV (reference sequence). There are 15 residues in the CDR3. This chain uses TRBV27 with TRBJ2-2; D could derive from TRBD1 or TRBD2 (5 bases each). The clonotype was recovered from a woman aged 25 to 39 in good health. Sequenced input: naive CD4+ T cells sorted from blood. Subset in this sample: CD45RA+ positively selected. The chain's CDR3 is CASSPRDPNTGELFF. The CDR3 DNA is TGTGCCAGCAGTCCCCGGGACCCGAACACCGGGGAGCTGTTTTTT.